One sample yielded the 15 T cell receptor beta chains listed below, sequenced in a study of T cell responses to AZD1222 COVID-19 vaccine. Measured with immunoSEQ multiplex PCR; TCRdb has only the in-frame clones, and not every one. The sample records approximately 150,000 clones, 75% to 95% being singletons. The material was peripheral blood, obtained 28 days after the second dose of the MenACWY control vaccine. These receptors all come from an adult who received the MenACWY meningococcal vaccine as a control.

The chain combines TRBV2 with TRBJ2-2; D is unclear. The germline V gene has CDR1 SNHLY and CDR2 FYNNEI. The CDR3 is 15 amino acids. The ends were cut back, 1 base at V and 0 bases at J, with 6 bases in the middle. CDR3 protein: CASSEVVPNTGELFF. The CDR3 DNA follows: TGTGCCAGCAGTGAAGTGGTCCCGAACACCGGGGAGCTGTTTTTT.

The rearrangement links TRBV5-4 to TRBJ2-7, with 10 bases identical to TRBD2. The CDR3 sequence is 15 residues long. The V segment lost 5 bases and the J segment 7 bases; nucleotides outside the gene matches: 12. CDR1 and CDR2 from the germline V gene are SGHNT and YYREEE (reference sequence). The CDR3 reads CASRPEAGGPREQYF. In DNA form, the CDR3 reads TGTGCCAGCAGACCTGAAGCGGGAGGGCCGCGTGAGCAGTACTTC.

The chain is built from TRBV27 and TRBJ2-5, with D unclear. In germline, CDR1 is MNHEY, CDR2 SMNVEV (reference sequence). The length of the CDR3 is 12 residues. Trimming left V 4 bases short and J 0 bases short, with 3 bases between. The CDR3 DNA reads as TGTGCCAGCAGTTCCAACCAAGAGACCCAGTACTTC. It is translated as CASSSNQETQYF.

V and J are TRBV5-4 and TRBJ2-3; a possible D gene is TRBD2 (5 bases). V lost 1 base, J lost 2 bases, and 14 bases lay in between. The CDR3 sequence is 16 residues long. The germline CDR1 and CDR2 sequences are SGHNT and YYREEE (reference sequence). The CDR3 is CASSLRRAGDTDTQYF. In DNA, the CDR3 is TGTGCCAGCAGCTTGCGGCGGGCAGGCGACACAGATACGCAGTATTTT.

V and J are TRBV10-3 and TRBJ1-5; TRBD1 agrees at 9 bases. The CDR3 runs to 14 residues. Germline V lookup: CDR1 ENHRY, CDR2 SYGVKD. The J segment lost 4 bases and the V segment lost 6 bases, leaving 4 bases of the junction unmatched. This CDR3 is CAISRDRENQPQHF. As DNA, the CDR3 is TGTGCCATCAGCCGGGACAGGGAAAATCAGCCCCAGCATTTT.

This rearrangement joins TRBV6-6 to TRBJ1-4; no clear D. Trimming cost V 5 bases and J 0 bases, with 16 bases left between them. The length of the CDR3 is 17 residues. In germline, CDR1 is MNHNY, CDR2 SVGAGI (reference sequence). The CDR3 sequence: CASSQYVPGPTNEKLFF. DNA of the CDR3: TGTGCCAGCAGTCAATACGTTCCCGGACCAACTAATGAAAAACTGTTTTTT.

This clone was recorded only once. The chain is built from TRBV27 and TRBJ1-4; TRBD1 matches 9 bases. V dropped 5 bases and J dropped 8; count of bases not matched to a gene: 9. CDR1 and CDR2 (germline): MNHEY, SMNVEV (reference sequence). The CDR3 sequence is 15 residues long. CDR3 nucleotide sequence: TGTGCCAGCAGTGTGGTGGGGACAGGGATAGAAAAACTGTTTTTT. Its protein is CASSVVGTGIEKLFF.

The chain links TRBV7-2 to TRBJ2-1, with 11 bases matching TRBD2. CDR3 length: 15 residues. Germline assignment: CDR1 SGHTA and CDR2 FQGNSA. Trimming cost V 5 bases and J 12 bases; bases outside gene matches: 12. This CDR3 reads CASSPELAGGLGQFF. The CDR3 coding sequence is TGTGCCAGCAGCCCAGAGCTAGCGGGAGGCCTGGGGCAGTTCTTC.

The chain combines TRBV29-1 with TRBJ2-7; TRBD2 aligns across 13 bases. From germline, CDR1 is SQVTM and CDR2 ANQGSEA. The CDR3 loop spans 14 amino acids. V lost 6 bases to trimming and J lost 6 bases; unmatched junction nucleotides: 8. CDR3 sequence reads: CSVLLAGGPGEQYF. Here the CDR3 DNA reads TGCAGCGTCCTACTAGCGGGAGGGCCAGGCGAGCAGTACTTC.

The chain employs TRBV19 and TRBJ1-1; TRBD1 agrees at 7 bases. There are 15 residues in the CDR3. V lost 4 bases to trimming and J lost 6 bases; unmatched junction nucleotides: 11. CDR1 is LNHDA, CDR2 SQIVND, per germline (reference sequence). The CDR3 protein is CASSNGRGRMAEAFF. CDR3 DNA sequence: TGTGCCAGTAGTAATGGGAGGGGGCGGATGGCTGAAGCTTTCTTT.

The V call is TRBV28, the J call TRBJ2-1; unclear D gene. CDR1 and CDR2 from the germline V gene are MDHEN and SYDVKM. Trimming left V 5 bases short and J 4 bases short, with 3 bases between. The CDR3 sequence is 11 residues long. CDR3 in DNA: TGTGCCAGCAGTCAATACAATGAGCAGTTCTTC. Translation gives CASSQYNEQFF.

A single count supports this clone. The chain has TRBV5-1 and TRBJ2-7; 7 bases are shared with TRBD1. Germline V lookup: CDR1 SGHRS, CDR2 YFSETQ. The V segment lost 3 bases and the J segment 5 bases; nucleotides outside the gene matches: 8. The CDR3 has 14 residues. The CDR3 region is CASSSGQDLDEQYF. CDR3 bases: TGCGCCAGCAGCTCAGGACAGGACTTGGACGAGCAGTACTTC.

This clone has more than one count but fewer than ten. The chain couples TRBV5-6 to TRBJ2-7; possible D gene TRBD2, 5 bases. Germline V gene sequence: CDR1 SGHDT, CDR2 YYEEEE. V lost 0 bases and J 4 bases, leaving 11 bases between the germline ends. The CDR3 runs to 14 residues. CDR3: CASSLAGLAYEQYF. The CDR3 region has the DNA TGTGCCAGCAGCTTGGCAGGACTGGCGTACGAGCAGTACTTC.

The chain carries TRBV4-3 and TRBJ2-1; D perhaps matches TRBD1 (6 bases). Germline loops: CDR1 LGHNA, CDR2 YSLEER. V was cut by 3 bases and J by 8 bases, with 20 bases left in between. The CDR3 contains 16 residues. This CDR3 reads CASSHVPGQRTDEQFF. The DNA of the CDR3 is TGCGCCAGCAGCCATGTACCGGGACAACGAACGGATGAGCAGTTCTTC.

The chain employs TRBV3-1 (or the pseudogene TRBV3-2) and TRBJ2-1, with 8 bases that match TRBD2. The CDR3 consists of 18 residues. Trimming at V came to 1 base and at J to 3 bases, leaving 11 bases not matched to a gene. Germline V gene lookup returns CDR1 LGHDT and CDR2 YNNKEL (reference sequence). DNA for the CDR3: TGTGCCAGCAGCCAAGCCCGAGCTATGACTAGCGACTACAATGAGCAGTTCTTC. It is translated as CASSQARAMTSDYNEQFF.